These 28 T cell receptor beta chains originate from one sample sequenced in a study of CD8+CD57+ T cells in acquired aplastic anemia. Genomic DNA acted as the template from which TCR beta VDJ combination and CDR3 sequence profiling were carried out. Using its own MiXCR run on the reads, TCRdb lists one record per CDR3 protein. Here the sample spans some 170,000 distinct CDR3 sequences, around 50% being singletons. Before being chosen for sequencing, patients had shown CD8+CD57+ cell expansion by flow cytometry. Sequenced: sorted CD4+, CD8+, or CD8+CD57+ T cells (not recorded which) from PBMCs. Every receptor here comes from a human donor with aplastic anemia.

The CDR3: CASSSRYGYTIYF. Here the CDR3 DNA reads TGTGCCAGCAGTTCACGGTATGGCTACACCATATATTTT. V usage is TRBV2 and J usage is TRBJ1-3; no firm D call. Trimming took 5 bases from V and 8 from J, leaving 13 bases between them. This CDR3 spans 13 amino acids. The germline gives CDR1 SNHLY, CDR2 FYNNEI.

This clonotype was counted many times. CDR3 amino acids: CASSPRGRQNTEAFF. The CDR3 bases are TGCGCCAGCAGCCCCAGGGGGCGACAGAACACTGAAGCTTTCTTT. The genes are TRBV5-1 and TRBJ1-1; 8 bases line up with TRBD1. Trimming removed 4 bases from V and 1 base from J; junction bases left unmatched: 6. Germline V lookup: CDR1 SGHRS, CDR2 YFSETQ. CDR3 length: 15 residues.

The chain has TRBV19 and TRBJ2-2; D possibly corresponds to TRBD1 (5 bases). V gave up 7 bases and J gave up 1 base, with 19 bases separating them. This CDR3 contains 17 residues. Germline CDR1 is LNHDA and CDR2 is SQIVND (reference sequence). CDR3 in amino acids: CASTLRDSLGNTGELFF. CDR3 in DNA: TGTGCCAGTACCTTACGCGACAGCCTAGGGAACACCGGGGAGCTGTTTTTT.

This sequence joins TRBV29-1 and TRBJ2-1, with D uncertain. V lost 3 bases and J 6 bases, leaving 9 bases between the germline ends. This CDR3 has 12 residues. In germline, CDR1 is SQVTM, CDR2 ANQGSEA. As DNA, the CDR3 is TGCAGCGTTGAGGGTCGGATCAATGAGCAGTTCTTC. Encoded protein: CSVEGRINEQFF.

This clonotype was observed many times. The V and J genes are TRBV20-1 and TRBJ1-2, with D possibly being TRBD1 (6 bases). The CDR3 loop spans 13 amino acids. Looked up from germline, CDR1 is DFQATT and CDR2 is SNEGSKA (reference sequence). With 5 bases removed from V and 2 bases from J, the gap between germline ends came to 12 bases. The chain's CDR3 is CSAPGAPNYGYTF. The DNA of the CDR3 is TGCAGTGCTCCAGGGGCGCCCAACTATGGCTACACCTTC.

In its sample, this clonotype was seen many times. The CDR3 sequence: CASSGGQGKDSPLHF. DNA for the CDR3: TGTGCCAGCAGCGGTGGACAGGGGAAAGATTCACCCCTCCACTTT. The chain couples TRBV9 to TRBJ1-6, with 9 bases aligning to TRBD1. CDR3 length equals 15 residues. Germline CDR1 and CDR2: SGDLS and YYNGEE. After removal of 3 bases from V and 8 bases from J, the junction contained 6 bases not matched to a gene. The full variable domain, with the rest looked up from reference TRBV9 and TRBJ1-6, is DSGVTQTPKHLITATGQRVTLRCSPRSGDLSVYWYQQSLDQGLQFLIQYYNGEERAKGNILERFSAQQFPDLHSELNLSSLELGDSALYFCASSGGQGKDSPLHFGNGTRLTVT.

This clonotype was recorded at least ten times. This CDR3 is CASSQAGGPGTGELFF. The CDR3 DNA reads as TGTGCCAGCAGCCAAGCGGGGGGCCCGGGAACCGGGGAGCTGTTTTTT. The V and J genes are TRBV7-6 and TRBJ2-2; TRBD2 matches at 9 bases. J was trimmed by 5 bases and V by 5 bases; bases with no gene match: 9. The germline CDR1 and CDR2 sequences are SGHVS and FNYEAQ. The CDR3 is 16 residues long.

This clonotype was detected ten times or more. This sequence joins TRBV4-2 and TRBJ1-2; a possible D gene is TRBD1 (5 bases). V lost 4 bases and J lost 7, with 10 bases in between. The germline CDR1 and CDR2 sequences are LGHNA and YNFKEQ. The CDR3 has 12 amino acids. Here the CDR3 reads CASSPQGFGYTF. For the CDR3, the DNA is TGTGCCAGCAGCCCCCAGGGATTTGGCTACACCTTC.

The J gene is TRBJ2-3, the V gene TRBV19; D not resolved. V lost 5 bases to trimming and J lost 2 bases, with 11 bases between them. There are 14 residues in the CDR3. Germline loops: CDR1 LNHDA, CDR2 SQIVND (reference sequence). The CDR3 sequence: CASSSLTTTDTQYF. The CDR3 DNA reads TGTGCCAGTAGTTCGTTGACAACCACAGATACGCAGTATTTT.

V and J are TRBV5-4 and TRBJ2-1, with 15 positions matching TRBD2. The V and J ends lost 3 bases and 5 bases, in that order; junction bases with no gene match: 9. The length of the CDR3 is 18 residues. CDR1 and CDR2 (germline): SGHNT, YYREEE (reference sequence). Here the CDR3 reads CASSWTSGGALRHNEQFF. In DNA, the CDR3 is TGTGCCAGCAGCTGGACTAGCGGGGGGGCGTTGCGTCACAATGAGCAGTTCTTC.

In the case of this clonotype: A read error may be the cause here, since a much bigger clone is one base away. The J gene is TRBJ1-4, the V gene TRBV5-1; TRBD1 is a possible D gene (5 bases). V lost 1 base to trimming and J lost 10 bases, with 14 bases between them. CDR1 is SGHRS and CDR2 is YFSETQ in the germline V gene. This CDR3 has 14 amino acids. As DNA, the CDR3 is TGCGCCAGCAGCTTGAGACAGCCCGATGGAAAACTGTTTTTT. Encoded protein: CASSLRQPDGKLFF.

This clonotype has ten or more counts. The gene calls are TRBV7-2 and TRBJ1-2; D call uncertain. The V gene's germline CDR1 is SGHTA and CDR2 FQGNSA. Trimming stripped 5 bases from V and 3 bases from J, with 16 bases between. There are 15 residues in the CDR3. CDR3 bases: TGTGCCAGCAGCCCGCGACGCAGTCAAGACTATGGCTACACCTTC. It is translated as CASSPRRSQDYGYTF.

The chain is built from TRBV20-1 and TRBJ2-7; D is uncertain. This CDR3 comprises 16 residues. The V end lost 3 bases, the J end lost 0 bases, and 18 bases lay between the germline ends. Looked up from germline, CDR1 is DFQATT and CDR2 is SNEGSKA (reference sequence). This CDR3 is CSASRVRKPASYEQYF. In DNA, the CDR3 is TGCAGTGCTAGTAGGGTCCGGAAACCCGCCTCCTACGAGCAGTACTTC.

This chain uses TRBV29-1 with TRBJ1-2; 8 bases are shared with TRBD1. The CDR3 runs to 14 residues. With 6 bases clipped from V and 4 bases from J, the junction kept 10 bases outside the gene matches. Germline V gene data show CDR1 as SQVTM and CDR2 as ANQGSEA. The CDR3 nucleotides read TGCAGCGTCGATAGGGCAGGGGGCACCTATGGCTACACCTTC. Protein product: CSVDRAGGTYGYTF.

The chain recombines TRBV27 with TRBJ2-3; D not resolved. The germline V gene has CDR1 MNHEY and CDR2 SMNVEV (reference sequence). V was clipped by 5 bases and J by 0 bases, with 12 bases between them. CDR3 length: 15 amino acids. The DNA of the CDR3 is TGTGCCAGCAGTAATCTTGGACGGAGCACAGATACGCAGTATTTT. It encodes CASSNLGRSTDTQYF.

Remarks on this clonotype: At one end the junction does not follow the germline gene, possibly because of a read error. CDR3 loop: CSANRRGQETQYF. The CDR3 region has the DNA TGCAGTGCTAACCGGAGGGGCCAAGAGACCCAGTATTTC. The V call is TRBV20-1, the J call TRBJ2-5, with D maybe TRBD2 (6 bases). The CDR3 sequence is 13 residues long. Germline lookup yields CDR1 DFQATT and CDR2 SNEGSKA (reference sequence).

The chain recombines TRBV4-1 with TRBJ2-5; 8 nucleotides match TRBD1. Germline CDR1 and CDR2: MGHRA and YSYEKL. V trimming: 2 bases; J trimming: 5 bases; junction bases outside the gene matches: 4. The length of the CDR3 is 14 residues. CDR3 amino acids: CASSQNRGTETQYF. CDR3 DNA: TGCGCCAGCAGCCAAAACAGGGGGACGGAGACCCAGTACTTC.

In this sample, this clonotype turned up many times. This rearrangement joins TRBV5-4 to TRBJ2-6; D may be TRBD1 (6 bases). The CDR3 extends over 17 amino acids. The germline V and J ends were trimmed by 4 bases and 0 bases, with 14 bases remaining between them. Looked up from germline, CDR1 is SGHNT and CDR2 is YYREEE (reference sequence). The CDR3 region has the DNA TGTGCCAGCAGCCCAGCGACAGGACCCTCTGGGGCCAACGTCCTGACTTTC. It codes for CASSPATGPSGANVLTF.

This clonotype appeared many times. V gene TRBV4-1 combines with J gene TRBJ2-3; possible D gene TRBD2, 6 bases. There are 14 residues in the CDR3. Germline loops: CDR1 MGHRA, CDR2 YSYEKL. Trimming stripped 4 bases from V and 0 bases from J, with 8 bases between. The CDR3: CASSRGTSTDTQYF. The DNA of the CDR3 is TGCGCCAGCAGCCGGGGGACTAGCACAGATACGCAGTATTTT.

This clonotype has a count of ten or more. The rearrangement joins TRBV20-1 to TRBJ2-7; unclear D gene. Trimming pared 3 bases from V and 5 bases from J, leaving 11 bases between. The CDR3 is 12 amino acids. The germline gives CDR1 DFQATT, CDR2 SNEGSKA (reference sequence). CDR3 protein: CSASRRTNEQYF. Here the CDR3 DNA reads TGCAGTGCTAGCAGACGGACCAACGAGCAGTACTTC.

The chain couples TRBV7-2 to TRBJ2-5, with 8 bases aligning to TRBD1. CDR3 length equals 14 residues. In germline, CDR1 is SGHTA, CDR2 FQGNSA. V gave up 5 bases and J gave up 2 bases; unmatched junction bases: 4. The CDR3 DNA sequence: TGTGCCAGCAGCACAGACAGGGGTCAAGAGACCCAGTACTTC. Residues: CASSTDRGQETQYF.

This clonotype showed up many times. V is TRBV4-3 and J is TRBJ2-3; 8 bases map to TRBD2. Germline V gives CDR1 LGHNA, CDR2 YSLEER. The CDR3 contains 17 residues. The ends lost 3 bases at V and 1 base at J; junction bases unmatched: 9. CDR3 coding DNA: TGCGCCAGCAGCCATATTCTCGTAGCGGGACGCACAGATACGCAGTATTTT. It specifies CASSHILVAGRTDTQYF.

The chain couples TRBV15 to TRBJ2-1, with 8 bases aligning to TRBD2. V shed 5 bases, J shed 4 bases, and the junction held 4 bases outside the gene matches. The CDR3 is made up of 14 amino acids. Germline V gene sequence: CDR1 LNHNV, CDR2 YYDKDF (reference sequence). The CDR3 nucleotides are TGTGCCACCAGCCACCGGGGGGGTTACAATGAGCAGTTCTTC. This encodes CATSHRGGYNEQFF.

This chain joins TRBV2 and TRBJ1-1, with 7 bases matching TRBD1. Germline V gene lookup returns CDR1 SNHLY and CDR2 FYNNEI. The CDR3 covers 15 residues. The J segment lost 2 bases and the V segment lost 8 bases, leaving 11 bases of the junction unmatched. CDR3 protein: CASGPGTVGNTEAFF. As DNA, the CDR3 is TGTGCCAGCGGACCCGGGACAGTTGGAAACACTGAAGCTTTCTTT.

This clonotype turned up a few times. The genes are TRBV19 and TRBJ2-3; 9 nucleotides match TRBD2. J gave up 1 base and V 9 bases, and 5 bases lay outside the gene matches. This CDR3 contains 14 residues. CDR1 LNHDA and CDR2 SQIVND come from the germline V gene (reference sequence). The DNA of the CDR3 is TGTGCCAGGGGGCGGGGGGGGGGCACAGATACGCAGTATTTT. The encoded protein is CARGRGGGTDTQYF. The full variable domain, rest sourced from reference TRBV19 and TRBJ2-3, is DGGITQSPKYLFRKEGQNVTLSCEQNLNHDAMYWYRQDPGQGLRLIYYSQIVNDFQKGDIAEGYSVSREKKESFPLTVTSAQKNPTAFYLCARGRGGGTDTQYFGPGTRLTVL.

The gene calls are TRBV10-3 and TRBJ2-7; 7 bases agree with TRBD2. The V gene's germline CDR1 is ENHRY and CDR2 SYGVKD. V trimming: 0 bases; J trimming: 4 bases; junction bases outside the gene matches: 15. This CDR3 is 18 amino acids long. For the CDR3, the DNA is TGTGCCATCAGTGAGTCCGGGGGGAACCTAATTTTGGTTTACGAGCAGTACTTC. Its translation: CAISESGGNLILVYEQYF.

The J gene is TRBJ1-2, the V gene TRBV3-1; the D is unclear. This CDR3 is 16 amino acids long. Germline V gives CDR1 LGHDT, CDR2 YNNKEL (reference sequence). Trimming cost V 0 bases and J 0 bases, with 11 bases left between them. The CDR3 nucleotides are TGTGCCAGCAGCCAAGATCCCGGGTCGACTAACTATGGCTACACCTTC. Protein: CASSQDPGSTNYGYTF.

The rearrangement joins TRBV29-1 to TRBJ1-2, with D uncertain. There are 11 residues in the CDR3. V lost 6 bases and J lost 6, with 11 bases in between. Germline V gene lookup returns CDR1 SQVTM and CDR2 ANQGSEA. The CDR3 nucleotides are TGCAGCGTCCACGGAGGGAATGGCTACACCTTC. Protein sequence: CSVHGGNGYTF.